These T cell receptor beta chains were read from a single sample in a study of beta chain features in type 1 diabetes. Method: immunoSEQ multiplex PCR; TCRdb's copy keeps in-frame clones and lacks some. The sample holds tens of thousands of clones, around 68% seen once. Material: stem cell memory CD4+ T cells from blood. The receptor source for this set is a woman in her thirties or forties with type 1 diabetes. Both conserved end residues are part of each CDR3. The order of the fields is J gene, V gene, clone size, D gene, CDR3 protein. The D gene is left open where the match is weak. Expanded clones get a size class; other rows say once, few or many, or leave the size out.

TRBJ2-3 | TRBV6-5 | NA | TRBD1 | CASSIQGAGVGTQYF
TRBJ1-3 | TRBV14 | once | TRBD1 | CASRPLTGGGNTIYF
TRBJ2-7 | TRBV6-6 | NA | TRBD2 | CASSGLSGSYEQYF
TRBJ2-1 | TRBV28 | NA | NA | CASSLMVPGIQFF
TRBJ2-2 | TRBV10-3 | NA | TRBD2 | CAISDGTGGYTGELFF
TRBJ2-2 | TRBV7-3 | NA | NA | CASSPQQNTGELFF
TRBJ2-3 | TRBV6-1 | NA | TRBD2 | CASSPTPTGGDTQYF
TRBJ2-1 | TRBV7-8 | NA | TRBD2 | CASSPGLASNEQFF
TRBJ1-3 | TRBV28 | NA | NA | CASSLVQLNTIYF
TRBJ1-1 | TRBV10-3 | once | TRBD1 | CAISGTGGTEAFF
TRBJ1-3 | TRBV10-3 | NA | NA | CAISEGQLSGNTIYF
TRBJ1-3 | TRBV10-3 | NA | NA | CAIRTAGNTIYF
TRBJ1-6 | TRBV5-4 | NA | NA | CASSPTTGDNSPLHF
TRBJ2-1 | TRBV6-4 | NA | TRBD2 | CASSEVIAGNEQFF
TRBJ1-3 | TRBV6-6 | NA | TRBD1 | CASRSGTGRAGNTIYF
TRBJ1-2 | TRBV5-5 | NA | TRBD1 | CASSLPSGGDGYTF
TRBJ2-1 | TRBV11-2 | few | NA | CASSPYNEQFF
TRBJ2-5 | TRBV29-1 | NA | NA | CSATPGSPQETQYF
TRBJ2-3 | TRBV7-2 | few | TRBD1 | CASASLGQTTDTQYF
TRBJ2-7 | TRBV25-1 | NA | TRBD2 | CASSPPGLADEQYF
TRBJ2-5 | TRBV5-1 | NA | NA | CASSFRETQYF
TRBJ1-5 | TRBV5-1 | NA | TRBD1 | CASSLGDRVRSNQPQHF
TRBJ1-5 | TRBV28 | few | TRBD1 | CASRSGTGGYSNQPQHF
TRBJ2-5 | TRBV5-1 | NA | TRBD1 | CASSWAGTASRETQYF
TRBJ1-2 | TRBV7-2 | NA | NA | CASSLDGDYGYTF
TRBJ2-2 | TRBV29-1 | NA | NA | CSVVRGRNTGELFF
TRBJ2-2 | TRBV25-1 | NA | NA | CASSKVATGHTGELFF
TRBJ2-2 | TRBV5-1 | NA | TRBD1 | CASSLAVRDRVNTGELFF
TRBJ2-5 | TRBV27 | NA | TRBD2 | CASRGLAGGYETQYF
TRBJ1-5 | TRBV18 | NA | NA | CASSLEGALNQPQHF
TRBJ2-1 | TRBV5-1 | few | TRBD2 | CASSSRGGLGNEQFF
TRBJ2-7 | TRBV11-2 | NA | TRBD1 | CASSQGTGTSLEQYF
TRBJ1-2 | TRBV5-5 | NA | TRBD1 | CASSYRGYGYTF
TRBJ1-1 | TRBV7-2 | NA | TRBD1 | CASSTDRQGTEAFF
TRBJ2-2 | TRBV27 | NA | TRBD1 | CASSLQTGMEAGELFF
TRBJ2-1 | TRBV15 | NA | TRBD2 | CATSGTPAGGHYEQFF
TRBJ1-4 | TRBV4-2 | few | NA | CASSQDRSGGSEKLFF
TRBJ1-1 | TRBV7-6 | NA | NA | CASSLTAEAFF
TRBJ2-2 | TRBV10-3 | NA | TRBD1 | CAISDPRGLNTGELFF
TRBJ1-3 | TRBV19 | NA | NA | CASSISGNTIYF
TRBJ1-3 | TRBV7-2 | few | NA | CASSPGNSGNTIYF
TRBJ1-1 | TRBV18 | NA | NA | CASSPAPGLNTEAFF
TRBJ2-7 | TRBV28 | NA | TRBD2 | CASSTPTSGISWGSYEQYF
TRBJ2-2 | TRBV7-7 | NA | TRBD2 | CASSRTSGGPGELFF
TRBJ1-1 | TRBV15 | NA | NA | CATSRDLGASGTEAFF
TRBJ2-3 | TRBV5-1 | NA | TRBD1 | CASSGQGRNTDTQYF
TRBJ2-7 | TRBV7-9 | NA | TRBD1 | CASSWTGDEQYF
TRBJ1-5 | TRBV18 | few | NA | CASSPDSGINQPQHF
TRBJ2-2 | TRBV7-9 | NA | TRBD1 | CASSWTGGMDTGELFF
TRBJ2-5 | TRBV4-1 | NA | NA | CASSQVIETQYF
TRBJ2-7 | TRBV6-6 | few | NA | CASTHQTPAMEQYF
TRBJ2-1 | TRBV7-9 | NA | TRBD1 | CASSWTGDNEQFF